These 15 T cell receptor beta chains share one sample of origin, sequenced in a study of cytomegalovirus exposure and HLA in healthy donors. Amplification used 60 Vbeta primers and 13 Jbeta primers. Assay: immunoSEQ multiplex PCR; the TCRdb copy retains only in-frame clones and omits some. The sample gives tens of thousands of clones, around 84% of which show up once; nearly 9% is in the top ten. The source material was PBMCs. These receptors were collected from a woman in her forties in good health and CMV-seropositive.

For this clone: The sample carries other DNA sequences with the same CDR3. This chain links TRBV5-1 with TRBJ2-5, with 10 bases fitting TRBD2. CDR3 length: 16 residues. Per the germline V gene, CDR1 is SGHRS and CDR2 is YFSETQ. V shed 0 bases, J shed 1 base, and the junction held 3 bases outside the gene matches. In DNA, the CDR3 is TGCGCCAGCAGCTTGGAACCTAGCGGGGGCCAAGAGACCCAGTACTTC. This codes for CASSLEPSGGQETQYF.

Turning to this clone: Compared with germline, one end of the junction differs, possibly owing to a read error. V is TRBV6-1 and J is TRBJ1-6; D unresolved. The germline CDR1 and CDR2 sequences are MNHNS and SASEGT. The length of the CDR3 is 15 residues. CDR3 in amino acids: CASSEGRSERSPLHF. The CDR3 DNA follows: TGTGCCAGCAGCGAAGGACGGAGTGAGAGATCACCCCTCCACTTT.

This chain joins TRBV5-1 and TRBJ2-3, with TRBD2 matching 8 bases. Trimming at V came to 0 bases and at J to 6 bases, leaving 12 bases not matched to a gene. Germline CDR1 SGHRS, CDR2 YFSETQ. The CDR3 extends over 17 amino acids. As DNA, the CDR3 is TGCGCCAGCAGCTTGGCCTCGTGGAGCGGGGGTTCGGATACGCAGTATTTT. Translated, it gives CASSLASWSGGSDTQYF.

The chain is built from TRBV6-1 and TRBJ2-3, with 8 bases aligning to TRBD1. CDR3 length: 14 residues. The germline V gene has CDR1 MNHNS and CDR2 SASEGT. V lost 5 bases, J lost 2 bases, and 3 bases stayed unmatched. CDR3 nucleotides: TGTGCCAGCAGTACGGGACAGGCCACAGATACGCAGTATTTT. Translation gives CASSTGQATDTQYF.

Relative to its sample, this clone is medium-sized. This chain joins TRBV7-6 and TRBJ1-1, with 8 positions matching TRBD1. V lost 6 bases, J lost 8 bases, and 8 bases stayed unmatched. Germline assignment: CDR1 SGHVS and CDR2 FNYEAQ. This CDR3 spans 13 amino acids. For the CDR3, the DNA is TGTGCCAGCAGTCCCTCTGGGGACAGGGAAGCTTTCTTT. This translates into CASSPSGDREAFF.

The chain carries TRBV12-1 and TRBJ2-1; the tabulated D call, TRBD2, remains unverified against the DNA. TRBV12-1 is described as a pseudogene. The CDR3 consists of 15 residues. CDR3 sequence: CARSPRGGDYNEQFF. For the CDR3, the DNA is TGTGCCAGGAGCCCCCGGGGGGGAGATTACAATGAGCAGTTCTTC.

This clone has a single count. The J gene is TRBJ1-2, the V gene TRBV10-1, with D unclear. CDR1 is WNHNN and CDR2 is SYGVQD in the germline V gene (reference sequence). This CDR3 contains 13 residues. Trimming stripped 7 bases from V and 4 bases from J, with 13 bases between. For the CDR3, the DNA is TGCGCCAGCACTTTGGGAGGGATCTATGGCTACACCTTC. Amino acid sequence: CASTLGGIYGYTF.

The CDR3 DNA sequence: TGTGCCAGCAGCCTTAGCGCGAACAATGAGCAGTTCTTC. Protein product: CASSLSANNEQFF. The genes are TRBV7-2 and TRBJ2-1; D perhaps matches TRBD2 (5 bases). The V gene lost 5 bases and the J gene lost 5 bases, with 10 bases spanning the gap. The CDR3 spans 13 residues. Per the germline V gene, CDR1 is SGHTA and CDR2 is FQGNSA.

The chain joins TRBV19 to TRBJ1-2; 11 nucleotides line up with TRBD1. Trimming cost V 7 bases and J 5 bases; bases outside gene matches: 15. Germline V gene sequence: CDR1 LNHDA, CDR2 SQIVND (reference sequence). This CDR3 has 17 residues. The CDR3 reads CASTPIGDRGDLYGYTF. The DNA for the CDR3 is TGTGCCAGTACCCCTATCGGGGACAGGGGGGACCTATATGGCTACACCTTC.

On this clone itself: One end of the junction does not line up with germline, which may come from a read error. The sample carries other DNA sequences with the same CDR3. The chain is built from TRBV5-1 and TRBJ2-2; 8 nucleotides line up with TRBD1. CDR3 length equals 16 residues. The germline CDR1 and CDR2 sequences are SGHRS and YFSETQ. CDR3 bases: TGTGCCAGCAGCTTGGGAGGACAGGGCTCCCCCGGGGAGCTGTTTTTT. The encoded protein is CASSLGGQGSPGELFF.

This clone has a single count. The chain is built from TRBV5-4 and TRBJ2-3; the match to TRBD1 covers 7 bases. CDR3 length: 15 residues. Germline-derived CDR1 and CDR2 are SGHNT and YYREEE (reference sequence). The ends lost 0 bases at V and 5 bases at J; junction bases unmatched: 6. CDR3 DNA sequence: TGTGCCAGCAGCTTGGGGAAGGGGGCAGGAGATACGCAGTATTTT. Its translation: CASSLGKGAGDTQYF. The full variable domain, completed using reference TRBV5-4 and TRBJ2-3, is ETGVTQSPTHLIKTRGQQVTLRCSSQSGHNTVSWYQQALGQGPQFIFQYYREEENGRGNFPPRFSGLQFPNYSSELNVNALELDDSALYLCASSLGKGAGDTQYFGPGTRLTVL.

This clone showed up just once. The chain combines TRBV27 with TRBJ1-2, with D uncertain. Per the germline V gene, CDR1 is MNHEY and CDR2 is SMNVEV (reference sequence). The CDR3 is made up of 13 amino acids. The V end was cut by 3 bases, the J end by 4 bases, with 9 bases between. The CDR3, as DNA: TGTGCCAGCAGTTTGGGAGGCAGCTATGGCTACACCTTC. Its protein product is CASSLGGSYGYTF.

This chain connects TRBV5-6 to TRBJ2-2; weak D call: TRBD2 (5 bases). The V gene lost 4 bases and the J gene lost 4 bases, with 23 bases spanning the gap. This CDR3 spans 18 amino acids. CDR1 SGHDT and CDR2 YYEEEE come from the germline V gene. CDR3 sequence reads: CASSRVWGRSGSTGELFF. CDR3 DNA: TGTGCCAGCAGCCGGGTGTGGGGTAGGTCGGGAAGCACCGGGGAGCTGTTTTTT. Full variable domain (remainder filled in from reference TRBV5-6 and TRBJ2-2): DAGVTQSPTHLIKTRGQQVTLRCSPKSGHDTVSWYQQALGQGPQFIFQYYEEEERQRGNFPDRFSGHQFPNYSSELNVNALLLGDSALYLCASSRVWGRSGSTGELFFGEGSRLTVL.

The chain combines TRBV6-6 with TRBJ1-5; D unresolved. Trimming cost V 2 bases and J 3 bases, with 8 bases left between them. The V gene's germline CDR1 is MNHNY and CDR2 SVGAGI (reference sequence). The CDR3 runs to 14 residues. The CDR3 loop reads CASSYSGVNQPQHF. The CDR3 DNA sequence: TGTGCCAGCAGTTACAGCGGGGTCAATCAGCCCCAGCATTTT.

V gene TRBV6-5 combines with J gene TRBJ2-4; D may be TRBD1 (5 bases). This CDR3 is 16 amino acids long. V was shortened by 0 bases and J by 3 bases, with 12 bases between the two germline ends. CDR1 MNHEY and CDR2 SVGAGI come from the germline V gene. CDR3 coding DNA: TGTGCCAGCAGTTACTCTGCGCCAGGGCACAAAAACATTCAGTACTTC. Encoded protein: CASSYSAPGHKNIQYF.